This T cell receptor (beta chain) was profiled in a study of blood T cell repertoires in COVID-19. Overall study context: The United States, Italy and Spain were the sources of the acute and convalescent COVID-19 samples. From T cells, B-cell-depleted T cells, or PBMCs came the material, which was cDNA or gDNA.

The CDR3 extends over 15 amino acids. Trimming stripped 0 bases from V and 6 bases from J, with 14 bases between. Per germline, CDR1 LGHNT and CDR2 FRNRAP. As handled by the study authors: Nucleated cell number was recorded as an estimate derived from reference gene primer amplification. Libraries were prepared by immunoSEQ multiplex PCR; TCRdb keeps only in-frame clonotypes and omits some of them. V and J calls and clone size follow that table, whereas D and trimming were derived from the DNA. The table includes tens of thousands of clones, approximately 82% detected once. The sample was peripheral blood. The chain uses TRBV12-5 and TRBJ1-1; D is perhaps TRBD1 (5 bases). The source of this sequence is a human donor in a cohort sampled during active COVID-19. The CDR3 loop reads CASGLVRQGVPEAFF. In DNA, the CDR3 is TGTGCTAGTGGTTTGGTACGTCAGGGCGTCCCTGAAGCTTTCTTT.